The clone carrying this TCR beta chain was counted once. The record originates from a study of cytomegalovirus exposure and HLA in healthy donors. The PCR used 60 Vbeta and 13 Jbeta primers. Per the original data handling: A later analysis counted roughly 74 million unique TCR beta chains, 9.5 million to 13 million shared. The data were produced by immunoSEQ multiplex PCR, yet TCRdb's version contains in-frame clones alone and is incomplete. D and trimming were read from the DNA, whereas the V and J calls and clone size are those reported in that table. This table has some 120,000 clones, roughly 74% appearing once. With V trimmed by 9 bases and J by 4 bases, 5 bases remained unmatched. The V gene's germline CDR1 is LNHDA and CDR2 SQIVND (reference sequence). CDR3 length: 14 amino acids.

The V and J genes are TRBV19 and TRBJ1-6, with 8 bases aligning to TRBD1. The sample comprised PBMCs. The sequence derives from a woman aged 50 to 65 in good health and CMV-seropositive. Written as DNA, the CDR3 is TGTGCCAGCCGACAGGGGCTATATAATTCACCCCTCCACTTT. Translation: CASRQGLYNSPLHF.